This TCR beta chain was retrieved from a study of T cells in Graves' hyperthyroidism and ophthalmopathy. Study details: Peripheral blood draws took place at initial diagnosis, ahead of any treatment. Findings of the study overall: Blood also carried most thyroid clonotypes expanded above 0.001. A median around 5.9 months before onset, the model predicted ophthalmopathy.

Those with hyperthyroidism were 18 to 65 years old, newly diagnosed, and ill for under 2 months. The CDR3 covers 14 residues. CDR1 and CDR2 from the germline V gene are SEHNR and FQNEAQ (reference sequence). The germline V and J ends were trimmed by 5 bases and 3 bases, with 13 bases remaining between them. Using RNA transcripts as the source, TCR beta CDR3 regions were amplified. HTBI primers were the set used in a first-round RT-PCR of the TCR CDR3. TCRdb processed the multiplex PCR reads anew with MiXCR; each CDR3 protein has one entry. The sample consists of around 520,000 distinct CDR3 sequences, 12% to 15% of them appearing once. This clonotype was found many times. Its target is unknown.

This chain joins TRBV7-9 and TRBJ2-5, with D maybe TRBD1 (5 bases). The TCR sequence derives from a woman between 35 and 50 years old with Graves' hyperthyroidism. Sequences were obtained from blood. CDR3 coding DNA: TGTGCCAGCAGCCGACAGACCGTAAAAGAGACCCAGTACTTC. Its protein product is CASSRQTVKETQYF.